This entry features one T cell receptor (beta chain) sequence. The antigen remains undetermined. The data were taken from a study of T-cell memory formation after mild COVID-19. Study in general: In these data, TCR clusters were largely donor specific.

Notes on the study in general: Clones that shrank (day 15 to 85) were balanced CD4/CD8, whereas later expanders leaned CD4+. CD4+ contracting clones were found mainly in CM and EM, and CD8+ ones in EMRA. Pre-infection memory already had some responding clones, implying cross-reactive memory joined.

The CDR3 is 14 residues long. V was trimmed by 2 bases and J by 7 bases, leaving 12 bases between them. Germline V gene lookup returns CDR1 SGHTA and CDR2 FQGNSA. Each CDR3 protein gets one entry after TCRdb re-called the 5' RACE reads with MiXCR. The top ten clones hold more than 3% of a sample with roughly 170,000 distinct CDR3 sequences, 15% to 20% of them seen once. Sequenced input: PBMCs or a T cell subset sorted from them (not recorded which). This chain uses TRBV7-2 with TRBJ1-5, with D perhaps matching TRBD1 (5 bases). The source of this sequence is a man between 18 and 29 years old who had mild COVID-19 (a few samples of this study predate the infection). Cell type and time point are not known. Here the CDR3 reads CASSLMQGGQPQHF. DNA for the CDR3: TGTGCCAGCAGCTTAATGCAGGGAGGCCAGCCCCAGCATTTT.